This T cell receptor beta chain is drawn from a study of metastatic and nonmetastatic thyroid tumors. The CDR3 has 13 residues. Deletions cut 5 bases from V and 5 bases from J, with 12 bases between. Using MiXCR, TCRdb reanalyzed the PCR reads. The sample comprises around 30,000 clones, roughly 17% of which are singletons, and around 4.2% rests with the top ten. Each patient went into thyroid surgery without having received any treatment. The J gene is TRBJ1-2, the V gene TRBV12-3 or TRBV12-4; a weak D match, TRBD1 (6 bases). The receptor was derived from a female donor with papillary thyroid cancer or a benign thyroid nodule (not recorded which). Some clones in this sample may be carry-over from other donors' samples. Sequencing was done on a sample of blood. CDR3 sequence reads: CASSPRQVYGYTF. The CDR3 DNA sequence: TGTGCCAGCAGTCCCCGACAGGTATATGGCTACACCTTC.